These T cell receptor beta chains were read from a single sample in a study of shared clonotypes between healthy human individuals. Clones were read by immunoSEQ multiplex PCR, and TCRdb kept only the in-frame ones, dropping some. Among hundreds of thousands of clones listed, around 97% were seen once. Sequencing used naive CD4+ T cells sorted from blood. The receptors were sampled from a woman aged 25 to 39 in good health. Each CDR3 is given with its conserved first and last residue. Some rows mark clone size as missing; the rest say once, few, many or name a class of expanded clone.

v_call: TRBV6-6
clone_size: .
j_call: TRBJ2-7
cdr3_length: 15
cdr3_aa: CASRPGTGSSYEQYF

v_call: TRBV5-1
clone_size: .
j_call: TRBJ2-5
cdr3_length: 13
cdr3_aa: CASHGTGGETQYF

v_call: TRBV27
clone_size: .
j_call: TRBJ1-5
cdr3_length: 13
cdr3_aa: CASMGVGNQPQHF

v_call: TRBV15
clone_size: .
j_call: TRBJ2-5
cdr3_length: 18
cdr3_aa: CATSRDYSGGRSEETQYF

v_call: TRBV4-1
clone_size: .
j_call: TRBJ2-1
cdr3_length: 17
cdr3_aa: CASSQDTGSSSYNEQFF

v_call: TRBV11-2
clone_size: .
j_call: TRBJ2-1
cdr3_length: 15
cdr3_aa: CASSLTNAGTDEQFF

v_call: TRBV5-8
clone_size: few
j_call: TRBJ1-2
cdr3_length: 12
cdr3_aa: CASSFQGTGYTF

v_call: TRBV9
clone_size: .
j_call: TRBJ1-3
cdr3_length: 14
cdr3_aa: CASSVRQAGNTIYF

v_call: TRBV11-2
clone_size: .
j_call: TRBJ1-1
cdr3_length: 13
cdr3_aa: CASSFQGDTEAFF

v_call: TRBV19
clone_size: .
j_call: TRBJ2-7
cdr3_length: 16
cdr3_aa: CASSEAPGRETYEQYF

v_call: TRBV27
clone_size: .
j_call: TRBJ1-3
cdr3_length: 17
cdr3_aa: CASSSSGLGWSGNTIYF

v_call: TRBV5-5
clone_size: .
j_call: TRBJ1-1
cdr3_length: 14
cdr3_aa: CASSLEGQGTEAFF

v_call: TRBV6-5
clone_size: .
j_call: TRBJ2-3
cdr3_length: 11
cdr3_aa: CASGYTDTQYF

v_call: TRBV5-1
clone_size: .
j_call: TRBJ2-7
cdr3_length: 15
cdr3_aa: CASSGSLAGPHEQYF

v_call: TRBV10-3
clone_size: .
j_call: TRBJ1-1
cdr3_length: 14
cdr3_aa: CAISGGTGEGEAFF

v_call: TRBV27
clone_size: .
j_call: TRBJ2-1
cdr3_length: 13
cdr3_aa: CASSPDVNNEQFF

v_call: TRBV6-1
clone_size: .
j_call: TRBJ2-7
cdr3_length: 12
cdr3_aa: CASKGEISEQYF

v_call: TRBV28
clone_size: .
j_call: TRBJ2-7
cdr3_length: 15
cdr3_aa: CASSLGDRDAKSQYF

v_call: TRBV6-7
clone_size: .
j_call: TRBJ1-1
cdr3_length: 19
cdr3_aa: CASSRRRPGQGDRNTEAFF

v_call: TRBV27
clone_size: .
j_call: TRBJ2-1
cdr3_length: 13
cdr3_aa: CASSLSRGTEQFF

v_call: TRBV2
clone_size: .
j_call: TRBJ1-2
cdr3_length: 13
cdr3_aa: CASRVTVNYGYTF

v_call: TRBV7-2
clone_size: .
j_call: TRBJ2-7
cdr3_length: 18
cdr3_aa: CASSSWGGLAGETYEQYF

v_call: TRBV5-1
clone_size: .
j_call: TRBJ2-2
cdr3_length: 15
cdr3_aa: CASSLVAENTGELFF

v_call: TRBV10-1
clone_size: .
j_call: TRBJ1-2
cdr3_length: 17
cdr3_aa: CASSEIVRQKANYGYTF

v_call: TRBV5-1
clone_size: .
j_call: TRBJ2-7
cdr3_length: 15
cdr3_aa: CASSPGGLAVGEQYF

v_call: TRBV7-9
clone_size: .
j_call: TRBJ1-1
cdr3_length: 17
cdr3_aa: CASSPTGKGISDTEAFF

v_call: TRBV28
clone_size: .
j_call: TRBJ1-1
cdr3_length: 13
cdr3_aa: CASSGYKNTEAFF

v_call: TRBV19
clone_size: .
j_call: TRBJ2-2
cdr3_length: 14
cdr3_aa: CASSPRENTGELFF

v_call: TRBV5-4
clone_size: .
j_call: TRBJ2-7
cdr3_length: 15
cdr3_aa: CASSSKTSGRAGQYF

v_call: TRBV19
clone_size: .
j_call: TRBJ1-5
cdr3_length: 12
cdr3_aa: CASTDSNQPQHF

v_call: TRBV18
clone_size: once
j_call: TRBJ1-5
cdr3_length: 18
cdr3_aa: CASSAPGTGGLSNQPQHF

v_call: TRBV14
clone_size: once
j_call: TRBJ2-2
cdr3_length: 13
cdr3_aa: CASSQRPAGELFF

v_call: TRBV5-1
clone_size: .
j_call: TRBJ2-3
cdr3_length: 17
cdr3_aa: CASSLSTSGSMTDTQYF

v_call: TRBV7-9
clone_size: .
j_call: TRBJ2-7
cdr3_length: 13
cdr3_aa: CASSLRQGLEQYF

v_call: TRBV2
clone_size: .
j_call: TRBJ2-3
cdr3_length: 14
cdr3_aa: CASSVAGYTDTQYF

v_call: TRBV5-1
clone_size: .
j_call: TRBJ2-1
cdr3_length: 15
cdr3_aa: CASSTNSGRGYEQFF

v_call: TRBV5-1
clone_size: .
j_call: TRBJ2-6
cdr3_length: 17
cdr3_aa: CASSPPGSTSGANVLTF

v_call: TRBV19
clone_size: .
j_call: TRBJ1-1
cdr3_length: 14
cdr3_aa: CASSPWDINTEAFF

v_call: TRBV11-2
clone_size: .
j_call: TRBJ2-7
cdr3_length: 12
cdr3_aa: CASSSEGNEQYF

v_call: TRBV2
clone_size: .
j_call: TRBJ2-5
cdr3_length: 11
cdr3_aa: CASSEFINQYF

v_call: TRBV30
clone_size: once
j_call: TRBJ2-7
cdr3_length: 14
cdr3_aa: CAWSVGGGPYEQYF

v_call: TRBV10-3
clone_size: once
j_call: TRBJ1-1
cdr3_length: 14
cdr3_aa: CAISGEGGSTEAFF

v_call: TRBV7-3
clone_size: .
j_call: TRBJ2-3
cdr3_length: 14
cdr3_aa: CASSQMTDTDTQYF

v_call: TRBV18
clone_size: .
j_call: TRBJ2-1
cdr3_length: 17
cdr3_aa: CASSPRSGSGYYNEQFF

v_call: TRBV18
clone_size: .
j_call: TRBJ1-1
cdr3_length: 18
cdr3_aa: CASSPLSPLGGMNTEAFF